The present entry profiles one T cell receptor (beta chain) with its context. Antigen unknown. This sample was taken from a study of STAT3 mutations in large granular lymphocyte leukemia. Study-wide results and caveats: Every T-LGLL patient had at least one immunodominant TCRbeta clonotype.

Germline CDR1 LNHDA, CDR2 SQIVND (reference sequence). CDR3 length equals 15 residues. Trimming shortened V by 5 bases and J by 0 bases, and 12 bases separated the two germline ends. Measured with immunoSEQ multiplex PCR; TCRdb has only the in-frame clones, and not every one. The repertoire consists of about 42,000 clones, with roughly 77% occurring once and the leading ten covering around 0.39%. The V gene is TRBV19, the J gene TRBJ2-3; D remains ambiguous. Sequencing was carried out using PBMCs. The sequence was collected from a human donor with T large granular lymphocyte leukemia. Some clones in this sample may be carry-over from other donors' samples. The CDR3 coding sequence is TGTGCCAGTAGTCTCCAAGCCCCTAGCACAGATACGCAGTATTTT. This encodes CASSLQAPSTDTQYF.